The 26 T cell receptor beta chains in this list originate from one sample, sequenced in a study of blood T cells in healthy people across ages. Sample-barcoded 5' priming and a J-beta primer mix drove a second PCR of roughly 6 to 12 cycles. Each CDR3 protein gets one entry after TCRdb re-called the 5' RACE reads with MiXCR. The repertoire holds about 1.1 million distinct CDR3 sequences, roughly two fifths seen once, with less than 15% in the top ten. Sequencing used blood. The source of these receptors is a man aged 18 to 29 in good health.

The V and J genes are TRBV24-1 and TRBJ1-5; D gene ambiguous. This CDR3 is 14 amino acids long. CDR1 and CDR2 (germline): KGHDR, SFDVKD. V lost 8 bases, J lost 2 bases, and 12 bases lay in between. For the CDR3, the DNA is TGTGCCACCATCGGAACTAGGGGCAATCAGCCCCAGCATTTT. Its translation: CATIGTRGNQPQHF.

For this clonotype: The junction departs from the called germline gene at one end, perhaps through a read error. CDR3 sequence (DNA): TGCGCCAACAGCCACCCCTCGGGGAGAGGGGATCACTACAACGAGCAGTTCTTC. It encodes CANSHPSGRGDHYNEQFF. This chain connects TRBV4-1 to TRBJ2-1; D might be TRBD1 or TRBD2, each matching 5 bases. Germline V gene sequence: CDR1 MGHRA, CDR2 YSYEKL. CDR3 size: 18 residues.

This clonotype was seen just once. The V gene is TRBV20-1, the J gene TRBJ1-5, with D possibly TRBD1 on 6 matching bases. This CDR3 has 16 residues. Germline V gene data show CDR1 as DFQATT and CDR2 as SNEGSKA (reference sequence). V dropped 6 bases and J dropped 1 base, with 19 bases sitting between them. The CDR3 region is CSAPPGGQSSNQPQHF. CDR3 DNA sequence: TGCAGTGCGCCCCCCGGAGGACAGTCCAGCAATCAGCCCCAGCATTTT.

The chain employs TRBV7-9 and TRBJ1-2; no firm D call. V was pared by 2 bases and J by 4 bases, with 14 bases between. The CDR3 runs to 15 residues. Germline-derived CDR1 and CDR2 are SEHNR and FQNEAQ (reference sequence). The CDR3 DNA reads TGTGCCAGCAGCTTAATCTCGGAGCCCAGCTATGGCTACACCTTC. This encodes CASSLISEPSYGYTF.

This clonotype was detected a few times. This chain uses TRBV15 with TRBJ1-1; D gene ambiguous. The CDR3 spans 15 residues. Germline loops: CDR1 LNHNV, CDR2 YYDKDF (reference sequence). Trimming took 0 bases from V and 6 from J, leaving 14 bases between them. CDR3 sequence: CATSRDLGGQAEAFF. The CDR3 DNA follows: TGTGCCACCAGCAGAGATCTGGGAGGTCAAGCTGAAGCTTTCTTT.

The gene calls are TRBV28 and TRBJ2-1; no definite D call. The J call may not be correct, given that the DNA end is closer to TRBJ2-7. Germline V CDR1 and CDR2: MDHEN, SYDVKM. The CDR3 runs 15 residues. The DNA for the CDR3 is TGTGCCAGCAGTCCTCCAGAGAGCTCCTACAATGAGCAGTACTTC. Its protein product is CASSPPESSYNEQYF.

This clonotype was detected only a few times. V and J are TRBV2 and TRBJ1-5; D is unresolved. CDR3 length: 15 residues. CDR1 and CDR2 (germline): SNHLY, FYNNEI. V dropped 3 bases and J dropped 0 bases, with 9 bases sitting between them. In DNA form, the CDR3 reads TGTGCCAGCAGTGAGAGGCTCGGTAGCAATCAGCCCCAGCATTTT. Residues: CASSERLGSNQPQHF.

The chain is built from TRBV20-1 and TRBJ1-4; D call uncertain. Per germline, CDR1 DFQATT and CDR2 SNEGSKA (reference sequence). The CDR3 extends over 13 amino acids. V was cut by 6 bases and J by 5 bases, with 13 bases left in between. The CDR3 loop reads CSARTDTNEKLFF. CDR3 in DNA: TGCAGTGCCCGGACGGATACCAATGAAAAACTGTTTTTT.

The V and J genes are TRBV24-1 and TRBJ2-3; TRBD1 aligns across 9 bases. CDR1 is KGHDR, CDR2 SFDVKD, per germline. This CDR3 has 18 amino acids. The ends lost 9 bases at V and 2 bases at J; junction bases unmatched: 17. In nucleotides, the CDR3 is TGTGCCACCGGCGAGTCGGGACAGGGAAAAATTTTCACAGATACGCAGTATTTT. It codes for CATGESGQGKIFTDTQYF.

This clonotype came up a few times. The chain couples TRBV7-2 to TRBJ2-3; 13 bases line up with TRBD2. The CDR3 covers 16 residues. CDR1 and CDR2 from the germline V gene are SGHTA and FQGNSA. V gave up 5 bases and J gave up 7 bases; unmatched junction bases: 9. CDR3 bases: TGTGCCAGCAGCGGCCGGACTAGCGGGGGTGGGAATACGCAGTATTTT. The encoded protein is CASSGRTSGGGNTQYF.

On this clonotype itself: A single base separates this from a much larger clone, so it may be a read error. Written as DNA, the CDR3 is TGTACCAGCAGTTACGGACAGAACACCGGGGAGCTGTTTTTT. This encodes CTSSYGQNTGELFF. The genes are TRBV6-5 and TRBJ2-2; D might be TRBD1 (5 bases). This CDR3 has 14 residues. CDR1 and CDR2 from the germline V gene are MNHEY and SVGAGI.

The CDR3 here is CSAKGTDSGNTIYF. The CDR3 nucleotides are TGCAGTGCTAAAGGGACAGACTCTGGAAACACCATATATTTT. The chain has TRBV20-1 and TRBJ1-3, with 7 bases fitting TRBD1. The V and J ends lost 4 bases and 0 bases, in that order; junction bases with no gene match: 3. Germline V lookup: CDR1 DFQATT, CDR2 SNEGSKA (reference sequence). The CDR3 is 14 amino acids.

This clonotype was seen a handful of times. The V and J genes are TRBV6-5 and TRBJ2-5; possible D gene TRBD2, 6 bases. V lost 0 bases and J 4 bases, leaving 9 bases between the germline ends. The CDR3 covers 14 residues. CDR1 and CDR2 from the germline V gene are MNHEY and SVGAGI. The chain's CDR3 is CASSYSGGRETQYF. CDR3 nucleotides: TGTGCCAGCAGTTACTCGGGGGGTAGAGAGACCCAGTACTTC.

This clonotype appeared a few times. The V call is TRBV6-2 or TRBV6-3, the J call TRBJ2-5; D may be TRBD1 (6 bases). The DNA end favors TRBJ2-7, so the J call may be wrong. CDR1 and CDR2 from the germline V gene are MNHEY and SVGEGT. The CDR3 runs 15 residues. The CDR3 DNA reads TGTGCCAGCAATGACGGGCAGGGGCTAATCGACGAGCAGTACTTC. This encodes CASNDGQGLIDEQYF.

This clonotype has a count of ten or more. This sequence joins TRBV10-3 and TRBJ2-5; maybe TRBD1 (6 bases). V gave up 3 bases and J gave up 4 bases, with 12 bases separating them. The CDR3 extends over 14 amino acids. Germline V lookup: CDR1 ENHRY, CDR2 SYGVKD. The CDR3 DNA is TGTGCCATCAGTGACCCCATACAGGGAGAGACCCAGTACTTC. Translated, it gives CAISDPIQGETQYF.

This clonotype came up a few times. The CDR3 sequence: CASTGGLIYNEQFF. In nucleotides, the CDR3 is TGTGCCAGCACGGGGGGGCTCATCTACAATGAGCAGTTCTTC. This sequence joins TRBV18 and TRBJ2-1, with 8 bases fitting TRBD2. The trim removed 8 bases at V and 3 bases at J, leaving 6 bases unmatched. The CDR3 extends over 14 amino acids. Germline CDR1 KGHSH, CDR2 LQKENI. Supplemented by reference TRBV18 and TRBJ2-1, the full variable domain reads NAGVMQNPRHLVRRRGQEARLRCSPMKGHSHVYWYRQLPEEGLKFMVYLQKENIIDESGMPKERFSAEFPKEGPSILRIQQVVRGDSAAYFCASTGGLIYNEQFFGPGTRLTVL.

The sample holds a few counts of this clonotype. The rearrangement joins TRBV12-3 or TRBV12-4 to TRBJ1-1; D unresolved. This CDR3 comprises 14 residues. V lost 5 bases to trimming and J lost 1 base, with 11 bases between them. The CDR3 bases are TGTGCCAGCAGTCGCCCGTCACGGAACACTGAAGCTTTCTTT. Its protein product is CASSRPSRNTEAFF.

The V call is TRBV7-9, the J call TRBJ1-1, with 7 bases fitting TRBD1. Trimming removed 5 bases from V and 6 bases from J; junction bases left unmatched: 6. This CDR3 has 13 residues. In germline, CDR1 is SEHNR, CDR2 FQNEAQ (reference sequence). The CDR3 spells CASSQGQYAEAFF. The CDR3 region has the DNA TGTGCCAGCAGCCAGGGACAGTACGCTGAAGCTTTCTTT.

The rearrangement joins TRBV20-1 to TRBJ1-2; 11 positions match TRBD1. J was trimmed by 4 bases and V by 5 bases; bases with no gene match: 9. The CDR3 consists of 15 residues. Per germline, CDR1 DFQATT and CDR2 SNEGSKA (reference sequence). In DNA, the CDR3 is TGCAGTGCTCCGGACAGGGGGCAACGGGGCTATGGCTACACCTTC. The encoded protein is CSAPDRGQRGYGYTF.

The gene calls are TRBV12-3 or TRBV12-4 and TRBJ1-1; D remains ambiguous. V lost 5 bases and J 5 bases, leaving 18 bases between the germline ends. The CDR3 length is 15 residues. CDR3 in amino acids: CASSIVVGRRTEAFF. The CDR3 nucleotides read TGTGCCAGCAGTATAGTAGTCGGGCGGCGGACTGAAGCTTTCTTT.

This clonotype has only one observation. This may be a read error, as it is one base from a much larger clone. CDR3 region: CASSFGQSLYGYTF. In DNA form, the CDR3 reads TGTGCCAGCAGCTTCGGGCAGTCGCTTTATGGCTACACCTTC. The gene calls are TRBV7-2 and TRBJ1-2; D unresolved. Trimming left V 3 bases short and J 5 bases short, with 13 bases between. The CDR3 sequence is 14 residues long. The V gene's germline CDR1 is SGHTA and CDR2 FQGNSA.

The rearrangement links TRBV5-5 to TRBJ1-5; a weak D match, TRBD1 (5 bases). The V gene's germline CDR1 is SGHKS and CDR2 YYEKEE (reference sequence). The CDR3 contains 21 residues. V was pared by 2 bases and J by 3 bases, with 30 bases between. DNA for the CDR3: TGTGCCAGCAGCTTTGGCGGGGAGCCCTCTGGGGCAGACACCTTCAATCAGCCCCAGCATTTT. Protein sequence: CASSFGGEPSGADTFNQPQHF. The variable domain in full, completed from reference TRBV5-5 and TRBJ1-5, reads DAGVTQSPTHLIKTRGQQVTLRCSPISGHKSVSWYQQVLGQGPQFIFQYYEKEERGRGNFPDRFSARQFPNYSSELNVNALLLGDSALYLCASSFGGEPSGADTFNQPQHFGDGTRLSIL.

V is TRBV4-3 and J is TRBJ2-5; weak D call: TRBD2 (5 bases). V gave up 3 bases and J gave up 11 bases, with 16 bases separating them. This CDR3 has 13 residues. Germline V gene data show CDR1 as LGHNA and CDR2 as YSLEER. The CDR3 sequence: CASSQELESEQYF. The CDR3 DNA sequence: TGCGCCAGCAGCCAGGAACTAGAGAGTGAGCAGTACTTC.

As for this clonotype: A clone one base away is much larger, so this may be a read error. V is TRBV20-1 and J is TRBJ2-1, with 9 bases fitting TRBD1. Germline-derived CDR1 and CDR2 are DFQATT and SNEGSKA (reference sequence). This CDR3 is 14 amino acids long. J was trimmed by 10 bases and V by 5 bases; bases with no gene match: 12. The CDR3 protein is CSAGANRGQGEQFF. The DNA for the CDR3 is TGCAGTGCTGGAGCAAACAGGGGGCAAGGGGAGCAGTTCTTC.

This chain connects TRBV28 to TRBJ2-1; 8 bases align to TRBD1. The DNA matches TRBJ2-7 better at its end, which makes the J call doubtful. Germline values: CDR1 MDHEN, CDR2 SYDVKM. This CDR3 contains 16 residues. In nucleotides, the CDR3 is TGTGCCAGCAGGAATAACCAGGGGGCTACCTACAATGAGCAGTACTTC. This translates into CASRNNQGATYNEQYF.

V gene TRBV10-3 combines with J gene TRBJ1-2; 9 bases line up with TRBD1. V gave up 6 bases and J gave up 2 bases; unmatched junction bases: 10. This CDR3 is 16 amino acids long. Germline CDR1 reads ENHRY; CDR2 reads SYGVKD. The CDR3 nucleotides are TGTGCCATCAGCCGGGACAGGGTTATGGAAAACTATGGCTACACCTTC. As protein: CAISRDRVMENYGYTF.